The clone carrying this T cell receptor (beta chain) is medium-sized by share. Its antigen is as yet unknown. This entry comes from a study of spatial heterogeneity in lung cancer. Background on the study: Consistent detection of more beta-chain than alpha-chain sequences was observed. Study findings and constraints: Tracking of tumor mutation counts was seen in expanded intratumoral alpha and beta TCR counts.

The CDR3 contains 15 residues. Trimming removed 4 bases from V and 1 base from J; junction bases left unmatched: 3. Germline V gene lookup returns CDR1 SGHRS and CDR2 YFSETQ. Time point indicated: sample taken at primary tumor resection. In each case, whole RNA from tumor, nontumor lung or frozen PBMC was sequenced unsorted. Every cDNA TCR molecule received its own unique molecular identifier. TCRdb used MiXCR to reprocess the 5' RACE reads, holding one entry per CDR3 protein. Altogether under 4,500 distinct CDR3 sequences are present, roughly 6.2% being singletons, with the ten largest covering about a sixth.

The source of this sequence is a female donor with early-stage non-small cell lung cancer. J is TRBJ2-1 and V is TRBV5-1, with 9 bases fitting TRBD2. The starting material was lung tumor tissue, obtained at surgery. CDR3 sequence: CASSMTSGSYNEQFF. For the CDR3, the DNA is TGCGCCAGCAGCATGACTAGCGGATCCTACAATGAGCAGTTCTTC.